A single sample is the source of the 26 T cell receptor beta chains below, sequenced in a study of cytomegalovirus exposure and HLA in healthy donors. The PCR made use of 60 Vbeta and 13 Jbeta primers. The method was immunoSEQ multiplex PCR; TCRdb's version includes in-frame clones alone and lacks a portion of them. The table includes about 200,000 clones, 82% detected once. Sequenced material: PBMCs. All receptors come from a boy aged 2-9 years in good health and CMV-seronegative.

The count of this clone is one. The chain couples TRBV2 to TRBJ2-7; D may be TRBD2 (5 bases). V was clipped by 9 bases and J by 0 bases, with 15 bases between them. This CDR3 has 14 residues. From germline, CDR1 is SNHLY and CDR2 FYNNEI. CDR3 coding DNA: TGTGCCAGTGGAGTTACTAGAGTCTCCTACGAGCAGTACTTC. Translated, it gives CASGVTRVSYEQYF.

The CDR3 reads CASSPYPPGTSENEQFF. The DNA of the CDR3 is TGTGCCAGCAGCCCCTATCCGCCCGGGACTAGCGAGAATGAGCAGTTCTTC. The V gene is TRBV7-2, the J gene TRBJ2-1; 10 nucleotides line up with TRBD2. The ends lost 5 bases at V and 7 bases at J; junction bases unmatched: 14. CDR1 and CDR2 (germline): SGHTA, FQGNSA. This CDR3 is 17 amino acids long.

A word on this clone: This specimen includes other DNA sequences encoding the same CDR3. The genes are TRBV7-3 and TRBJ2-3, with no clear D. The germline CDR1 and CDR2 sequences are SGHTA and FQGTGA. The CDR3 sequence is 13 residues long. V was shortened by 1 base and J by 4 bases, with 6 bases between the two germline ends. The CDR3 loop reads CASSLRAADTQYF. As DNA, the CDR3 is TGTGCCAGCAGCTTAAGGGCCGCAGATACGCAGTATTTT.

V and J are TRBV6-5 and TRBJ2-3; D call uncertain. Germline V gene sequence: CDR1 MNHEY, CDR2 SVGAGI. The CDR3 covers 14 residues. With 5 bases removed from V and 2 bases from J, the gap between germline ends came to 11 bases. CDR3 sequence (DNA): TGTGCCAGCAGTCCTACCATTTACACAGATACGCAGTATTTT. Protein product: CASSPTIYTDTQYF.

The genes are TRBV9 and TRBJ2-5, with 10 positions matching TRBD1. The CDR3 contains 16 residues. J lost 5 bases, V lost 0 bases, and 7 bases had no gene match. Germline values: CDR1 SGDLS, CDR2 YYNGEE. The CDR3: CASSVGWGQGRETQYF. The CDR3, as DNA: TGTGCCAGCAGCGTAGGGTGGGGACAGGGGAGGGAGACCCAGTACTTC. The full variable domain, with the rest looked up from reference TRBV9 and TRBJ2-5, is DSGVTQTPKHLITATGQRVTLRCSPRSGDLSVYWYQQSLDQGLQFLIQYYNGEERAKGNILERFSAQQFPDLHSELNLSSLELGDSALYFCASSVGWGQGRETQYFGPGTRLLVL.

This CDR3 is CASSHTSGGKGDTQYF. CDR3 bases: TGCGCCAGCAGCCACACCAGCGGGGGGAAAGGAGATACGCAGTATTTT. The chain has TRBV5-1 and TRBJ2-3; 9 nucleotides match TRBD2. Germline assignment: CDR1 SGHRS and CDR2 YFSETQ. V shed 4 bases and J 5 bases; nucleotides not matched to a gene: 11. The CDR3 consists of 16 residues.

The V call is TRBV19, the J call TRBJ1-5; D is possibly TRBD1 (5 bases). The V and J ends lost 5 bases and 1 base respectively, with 12 bases between them. This CDR3 is built from 15 residues. CDR1 is LNHDA, CDR2 SQIVND, per germline (reference sequence). The DNA of the CDR3 is TGTGCCAGTAGTGGGACTTCCCACAGCAATCAGCCCCAGCATTTT. The encoded protein is CASSGTSHSNQPQHF.

A single count supports this clone. CDR3 nucleotide sequence: TGTGCCAGTAGTAGGGCTGGGCTGGCCTACGAGCAGTACTTC. Amino acid sequence: CASSRAGLAYEQYF. The rearrangement uses TRBV19 and TRBJ2-7; D gene uncertain. CDR1 and CDR2 (germline): LNHDA, SQIVND (reference sequence). CDR3 length: 14 residues. Between the trimmed V and J ends, which lost 4 bases and 2 bases, there was a span of 12 bases. Variable domain in full (rest from reference TRBV19 and TRBJ2-7): DGGITQSPKYLFRKEGQNVTLSCEQNLNHDAMYWYRQDPGQGLRLIYYSQIVNDFQKGDIAEGYSVSREKKESFPLTVTSAQKNPTAFYLCASSRAGLAYEQYFGPGTRLTVT.

The chain joins TRBV25-1 to TRBJ1-1; D not resolved. The V and J ends lost 2 bases and 6 bases respectively, with 13 bases between them. CDR1 is MGHDK and CDR2 is SYGVNS in the germline V gene. CDR3 length equals 14 residues. For the CDR3, the DNA is TGTGCCAGCAGTGAAGTATTAACGGGATCTGAAGCTTTCTTT. Translating gives CASSEVLTGSEAFF. The variable domain in full, with the rest retrieved from reference TRBV25-1 and TRBJ1-1, is EADIYQTPRYLVIGTGKKITLECSQTMGHDKMYWYQQDPGMELHLIHYSYGVNSTEKGDLSSESTVSRIRTEHFPLTLESARPSHTSQYLCASSEVLTGSEAFFGQGTRLTVV.

This rearrangement joins TRBV2 to TRBJ1-6; 9 nucleotides match TRBD1. The J segment lost 9 bases and the V segment lost 5 bases, leaving 8 bases of the junction unmatched. Germline V CDR1 and CDR2: SNHLY, FYNNEI. This CDR3 spans 15 amino acids. The CDR3 sequence: CASSFGTGSSSPLHF. For the CDR3, the DNA is TGTGCCAGCAGTTTTGGGACAGGGTCAAGTTCACCCCTCCACTTT.

CDR3 region: CASSYSETITYGYTF. CDR3 in DNA: TGTGCCAGCAGTTACTCGGAGACGATCACCTATGGCTACACCTTC. The rearrangement joins TRBV6-5 to TRBJ1-2; no definite D call. CDR3 length: 15 amino acids. V dropped 0 bases and J dropped 4 bases, with 12 bases sitting between them. Germline-derived CDR1 and CDR2 are MNHEY and SVGAGI.

This clone showed up just a few times. The chain combines TRBV4-3 with TRBJ2-7; TRBD2 might be the D (5 bases). CDR3 length: 16 amino acids. In germline, CDR1 is LGHNA, CDR2 YSLEER. Between the trimmed V and J ends, which lost 0 bases and 0 bases, there was a span of 12 bases. In DNA, the CDR3 is TGCGCCAGCAGCCAAGAGGCCGGGGAGAGCTCCTACGAGCAGTACTTC. Its protein is CASSQEAGESSYEQYF.

About this clone itself: Mismatch with germline at one junction end may stem from a read error. V and J are TRBV7-7 and TRBJ1-2; 7 positions match TRBD1. This CDR3 has 16 amino acids. The germline V gene encodes CDR1 SSHAT and CDR2 FNYEAQ (reference sequence). CDR3 sequence (DNA): TGTGCTAGCAGCTCAGATAATGAGGGACAGAACTATGGCTACACCTTC. This sequence encodes CASSSDNEGQNYGYTF.

V gene TRBV21-1 combines with J gene TRBJ2-7; the D segment call TRBD2 is taken from the table without a DNA check. TRBV21-1 is recorded as a pseudogene. This CDR3 spans 16 amino acids. The CDR3 region has the DNA TGTGCCAGCAGCAAATCCGGGGGGCGGGTTTCGTACGAGCAGTACTTC. Protein: CASSKSGGRVSYEQYF.

V and J are TRBV14 and TRBJ2-7; possibly TRBD1 for D (6 bases). CDR1 is SGHDN and CDR2 is FVKESK in the germline V gene. V gave up 0 bases and J gave up 3 bases, with 15 bases separating them. The CDR3 contains 16 residues. CDR3 loop: CASSQDFSYRVYEQYF. CDR3 nucleotide sequence: TGTGCCAGCAGCCAAGATTTCTCTTACAGGGTCTACGAGCAGTACTTC.

The chain is built from TRBV9 and TRBJ1-4, with D possibly being TRBD1 (5 bases). The CDR3 spans 14 residues. Between the trimmed V and J ends, which lost 3 bases and 4 bases, there was a span of 10 bases. Germline assignment: CDR1 SGDLS and CDR2 YYNGEE. CDR3 sequence (DNA): TGTGCCAGCAGCGCGGGGGGGGGTAATGAAAAACTGTTTTTT. Protein: CASSAGGGNEKLFF.

CDR3 bases: TGTGCCAGCAGTTCCCTCAGGGGTTCTGGTGAAAAACTGTTTTTT. Its translation: CASSSLRGSGEKLFF. This chain joins TRBV6-5 and TRBJ1-4; tentative D call: TRBD1 (6 bases). This CDR3 contains 15 residues. V lost 4 bases to trimming and J lost 7 bases, with 16 bases between them. Germline CDR1 and CDR2: MNHEY and SVGAGI.

The genes are TRBV7-2 and TRBJ1-3, with TRBD1 identical over 7 bases. Germline-derived CDR1 and CDR2 are SGHTA and FQGNSA. The CDR3 contains 13 residues. The junction had 5 bases not matched to a gene; V was cut back by 4 bases and J by 8 bases. CDR3 DNA: TGTGCCAGCAGCTGGGGACAGCGGGACACCATATATTTT. Translating it yields CASSWGQRDTIYF. Full variable domain (remainder filled in from reference TRBV7-2 and TRBJ1-3): GAGVSQSPSNKVTEKGKDVELRCDPISGHTALYWYRQSLGQGLEFLIYFQGNSAPDKSGLPSDRFSAERTGGSVSTLTIQRTQQEDSAVYLCASSWGQRDTIYFGEGSWLTVV.

This chain connects TRBV5-1 to TRBJ2-7, with TRBD2 matching 12 bases. This CDR3 region has 16 residues. The junction had 6 bases not matched to a gene; V was cut back by 1 base and J by 4 bases. Germline assignment: CDR1 SGHRS and CDR2 YFSETQ. The CDR3 sequence: CASSLISSGGAYEQYF. The CDR3 nucleotides are TGCGCCAGCAGCTTGATTTCTAGCGGGGGGGCGTACGAGCAGTACTTC.

The chain carries TRBV4-1 and TRBJ1-2, with D hard to call. The CDR3 consists of 18 residues. V was clipped by 2 bases and J by 6 bases, with 25 bases between them. In germline, CDR1 is MGHRA, CDR2 YSYEKL. The CDR3 loop reads CASSQQASLVTGKDGYTF. The CDR3 DNA reads TGCGCCAGCAGCCAACAAGCTTCTCTAGTAACCGGGAAGGATGGCTACACCTTC.

This clone has a handful of counts. The chain links TRBV11-2 to TRBJ1-2; D is undetermined. CDR3 length: 12 residues. Germline-derived CDR1 and CDR2 are SGHAT and FQNNGV. V shed 8 bases and J shed 8 bases, with 15 bases lying between them. The CDR3: CASSWEESGYTF. CDR3 in DNA: TGTGCCAGCTCCTGGGAGGAAAGCGGCTACACCTTC.

The chain recombines TRBV19 with TRBJ2-5; 16 nucleotides align to TRBD2. Unmatched junction bases numbered 7, after V lost 4 bases and J lost 5 bases. Germline V gene lookup returns CDR1 LNHDA and CDR2 SQIVND (reference sequence). The CDR3 is made up of 17 amino acids. This CDR3 is CASSKGTSGGAQETQYF. The CDR3 DNA reads TGTGCCAGTAGTAAGGGGACTAGCGGGGGGGCCCAGGAGACCCAGTACTTC. Full variable domain (missing parts from reference TRBV19 and TRBJ2-5): DGGITQSPKYLFRKEGQNVTLSCEQNLNHDAMYWYRQDPGQGLRLIYYSQIVNDFQKGDIAEGYSVSREKKESFPLTVTSAQKNPTAFYLCASSKGTSGGAQETQYFGPGTRLLVL.

The V and J genes are TRBV9 and TRBJ2-1; TRBD2 matches 10 bases. The germline V gene encodes CDR1 SGDLS and CDR2 YYNGEE. Unmatched junction bases numbered 10, after V lost 1 base and J lost 6 bases. The CDR3 runs 17 residues. The CDR3 loop reads CASSVSLAGGGLNEQFF. The CDR3 DNA is TGTGCCAGCAGCGTAAGTTTAGCGGGGGGTGGTCTCAATGAGCAGTTCTTC.

The CDR3 bases are TGTGCCAGCAGTTGGGGACAGGGGAGTACCTACGAGCAGTACTTC. Protein product: CASSWGQGSTYEQYF. V and J are TRBV27 and TRBJ2-7, with 10 positions matching TRBD1. V dropped 4 bases and J dropped 2; count of bases not matched to a gene: 5. Looked up from germline, CDR1 is MNHEY and CDR2 is SMNVEV (reference sequence). This CDR3 comprises 15 residues.

The chain uses TRBV6-5 and TRBJ1-3, with 9 positions matching TRBD1. The CDR3 has 14 residues. V dropped 5 bases and J dropped 3; count of bases not matched to a gene: 2. Germline V gives CDR1 MNHEY, CDR2 SVGAGI. As DNA, the CDR3 is TGTGCCAGCAGTACAGGGGGCGGTGGAAACACCATATATTTT. It specifies CASSTGGGGNTIYF.

V gene TRBV21-1 combines with J gene TRBJ1-6. TRBV21-1 is assigned pseudogene status. CDR3 length equals 16 residues. The CDR3 DNA is TGTGCCAGCAGCTCAACCCTGGACTACTATAATTCACCCCTCCACTTT. Translation gives CASSSTLDYYNSPLHF.